This T cell receptor (beta chain) appears in the sequencing data of a study of Graves' ophthalmopathy and Graves' hyperthyroidism. On the study more broadly: Peripheral blood samples were taken at initial diagnosis, before any treatment.

Being free of ophthalmopathy for 18 months of follow-up defined stable hyperthyroidism. A volume of 9.5 to 10 ml of fresh peripheral blood supplied the PBMCs. Amplification of TCR beta CDR3 regions used RNA transcripts. First-round RT-PCR relied on HTBI primers, and a second-round multiplex PCR came next. TCRdb processed the multiplex PCR reads anew with MiXCR; each CDR3 protein has one entry. The repertoire holds some 410,000 distinct CDR3 sequences, with more than 20% as singletons. This clonotype was seen ten or more times. V gave up 1 base and J gave up 7 bases; unmatched junction bases: 3. The germline V gene has CDR1 GTSNPN and CDR2 SVGIG (reference sequence). CDR3 size: 12 residues.

The sequence came from a woman between 18 and 29 years old with stable Graves' hyperthyroidism. The sample was peripheral blood. This chain joins TRBV30 and TRBJ1-1; 7 nucleotides align to TRBD1. In DNA form, the CDR3 reads TGTGCCTGGAGTGACAGGGGTATTGAAGCTTTCTTT. Its translation is CAWSDRGIEAFF.